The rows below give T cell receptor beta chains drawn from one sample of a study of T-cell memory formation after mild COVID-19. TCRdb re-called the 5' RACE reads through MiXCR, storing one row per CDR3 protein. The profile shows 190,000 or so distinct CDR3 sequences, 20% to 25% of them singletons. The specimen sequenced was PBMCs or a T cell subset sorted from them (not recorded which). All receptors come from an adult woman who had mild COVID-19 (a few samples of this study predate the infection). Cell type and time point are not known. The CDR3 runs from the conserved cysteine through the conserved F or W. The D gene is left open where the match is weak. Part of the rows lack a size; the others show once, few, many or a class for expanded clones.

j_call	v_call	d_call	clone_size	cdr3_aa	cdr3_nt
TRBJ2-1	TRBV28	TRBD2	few	CASTGLVSEQFF	TGTGCCAGCACGGGACTAGTCAGTGAGCAGTTCTTC
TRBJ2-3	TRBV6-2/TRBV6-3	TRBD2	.	CASTASGSTDTQYF	TGTGCCAGCACTGCTAGCGGAAGCACAGATACGCAGTATTTT
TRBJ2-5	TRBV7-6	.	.	CASSTTVQETQYF	TGTGCCAGCAGCACGACAGTACAAGAGACCCAGTACTTC
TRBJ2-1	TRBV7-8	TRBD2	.	CASSSTISGSGNEQFF	TGTGCCAGCAGCTCCACGATTAGCGGGAGTGGTAATGAGCAGTTCTTC
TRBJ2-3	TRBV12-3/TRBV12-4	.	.	CASSFGVSGTDTQYF	TGTGCCAGCAGTTTCGGGGTGAGTGGCACAGATACGCAGTATTTT
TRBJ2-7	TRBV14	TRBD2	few	CASSQVRDYPYEQYF	TGTGCCAGCAGCCAGGTCAGGGACTATCCCTACGAGCAGTACTTC
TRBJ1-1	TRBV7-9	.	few	CASSLAGMAFF	TGTGCCAGCAGCTTAGCAGGGATGGCTTTCTTT
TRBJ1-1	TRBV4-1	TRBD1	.	CASSHNRGEGTEAFF	TGCGCCAGCAGCCATAACAGGGGGGAGGGAACTGAAGCTTTCTTT
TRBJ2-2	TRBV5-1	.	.	CASSLRRSGELFF	TGCGCCAGCAGCCTCCGGCGCTCCGGGGAGCTGTTTTTT
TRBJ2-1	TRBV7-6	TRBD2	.	CASSESSGASYNEQFF	TGTGCCAGCAGCGAGTCTAGCGGGGCCTCCTACAATGAGCAGTTCTTC
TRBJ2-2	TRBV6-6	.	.	CASTPGSGGELFF	TGTGCCAGCACCCCAGGGTCAGGCGGGGAGCTGTTTTTT
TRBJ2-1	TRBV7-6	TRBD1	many	CASSLDRGREQFF	TGTGCCAGCAGCTTAGACAGGGGCCGTGAGCAGTTCTTC
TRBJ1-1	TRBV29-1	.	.	CSVEDPGIKAFF	TGCAGCGTTGAAGATCCAGGGATTAAAGCTTTCTTT
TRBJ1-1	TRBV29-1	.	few	CSVPSTEAFF	TGCAGCGTCCCGAGCACTGAAGCTTTCTTT
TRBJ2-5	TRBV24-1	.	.	CATSFRETQYF	TGTGCCACCAGTTTCAGAGAGACCCAGTACTTC
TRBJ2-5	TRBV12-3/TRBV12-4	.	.	CASSSDREVETQYF	TGTGCCAGCAGTTCAGACAGGGAGGTCGAGACCCAGTACTTC
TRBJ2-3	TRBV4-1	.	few	CASSQDPTDTQYF	TGCGCCAGCAGCCAAGATCCTACAGATACGCAGTATTTT
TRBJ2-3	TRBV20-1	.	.	CSARERAAPKITDTQYF	TGCAGTGCTAGAGAGAGAGCAGCGCCTAAGATCACAGATACGCAGTATTTT
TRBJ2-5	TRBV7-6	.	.	CASSLGTVETQYF	TGTGCCAGCAGCTTAGGGACAGTCGAGACCCAGTACTTC
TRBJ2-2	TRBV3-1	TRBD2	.	CASSSDTSAWYTGELFF	TGTGCCAGCAGCTCGGACACTAGCGCATGGTACACCGGGGAGCTGTTTTTT
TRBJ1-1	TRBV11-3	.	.	CASSLVWGVGTEAFF	TGTGCCAGCAGCCTAGTATGGGGGGTGGGCACTGAAGCTTTCTTT
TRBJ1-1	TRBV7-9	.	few	CASSLVSHEAFF	TGTGCCAGCAGCTTAGTCAGCCACGAAGCTTTCTTT
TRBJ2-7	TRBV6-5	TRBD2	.	CASSHGGGQYEQYF	TGTGCCAGCAGCCACGGGGGGGGGCAGTACGAGCAGTACTTC
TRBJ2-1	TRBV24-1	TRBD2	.	CATSDPSGDNEQFF	TGTGCCACCAGTGATCCTAGCGGTGACAATGAGCAGTTCTTC
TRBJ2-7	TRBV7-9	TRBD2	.	CASSQGLAYEQYF	TGTGCCAGCAGCCAAGGACTAGCCTACGAGCAGTACTTC
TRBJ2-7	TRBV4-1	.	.	CASSQGWTFEQYF	TGCGCCAGCAGCCAAGGATGGACTTTCGAGCAGTACTTC
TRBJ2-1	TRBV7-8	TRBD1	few	CASSYLTTGQYHEQFF	TGTGCCAGCAGCTACCTAACTACGGGACAGTACCATGAGCAGTTCTTC